This TCR beta chain was captured in a study of cytomegalovirus exposure and HLA in healthy donors. Findings and limits, study-wide: Sequencing depth across donors, presence/absence analyses assumed, was roughly uniform.

Comment on this clone: Its target is not known.

Trimming took off 2 bases at V and 2 bases at J, with 11 bases between the two ends. Per the germline V gene, CDR1 is SGHRS and CDR2 is YFSETQ. The CDR3 runs to 14 residues. The PCR used 60 Vbeta and 13 Jbeta primers. Sequencing used immunoSEQ multiplex PCR; TCRdb keeps in-frame clones, though not all of them. Counted here are around 150,000 clones, about 75% occurring once; the ten biggest clones make up roughly 1.9%. The chain is built from TRBV5-1 and TRBJ2-7; tentatively, D is TRBD2 (6 bases). The sequenced sample consisted of PBMCs. The source is a female donor in good health and CMV-seronegative. Here the CDR3 DNA reads TGCGCCAGCAGCTTCAGTAGCGGTCCCTACGAGCAGTACTTC. Translation: CASSFSSGPYEQYF.